This T cell receptor (beta chain) was sequenced for a study of response to subunit inactivated influenza vaccine. TCRdb analysed the RT-PCR reads with MiXCR anew, one entry per CDR3 protein. The sample lists 400,000 to 650,000 distinct CDR3 sequences; approximately 7.8% were seen once. This clonotype appeared a few times. The length of the CDR3 is 15 residues. Germline V gives CDR1 MNHEY, CDR2 SVGEGT. V lost 2 bases to trimming and J lost 6 bases, with 14 bases between them. The sample here was PBMCs from blood, taken less than 25 months after vaccination. This receptor was obtained from a man between 50 and 75 years old who received an inactivated influenza vaccine. This chain joins TRBV6-2 or TRBV6-3 and TRBJ2-1; maybe TRBD1 (5 bases). As DNA, the CDR3 is TGTGCCAGCAGTTACGTGGAGCCAGGGTTCAATGAGCAGTTCTTC. Its translation is CASSYVEPGFNEQFF.